The clone carrying this T cell receptor (beta chain) was recorded many times. Its specificity is unknown. This sample is drawn from a study of T cells in Graves' hyperthyroidism and ophthalmopathy. Study-wide results and caveats: Ophthalmopathy was separated from stable hyperthyroidism by a 13 V-J model. Onset of ophthalmopathy came a median 6.5 months after the model predicted it.

TCR beta CDR3 region amplification was performed from RNA transcripts. The primer set for the first-round RT-PCR of the TCR CDR3 was HTBI. MiXCR, run by TCRdb on the multiplex PCR reads, gives a single entry per CDR3 protein. The table records 300,000 to 450,000 distinct CDR3 sequences, approximately 15% of them present only once. J lost 6 bases, V lost 4 bases, and 8 bases had no gene match. CDR3 size: 14 residues. The germline V gene has CDR1 MNHEY and CDR2 SMNVEV (reference sequence). The study enrolled patients aged 18 to 65 with newly diagnosed hyperthyroidism of under 2 months' duration. Patients were excluded for uncontrolled infection, other autoimmune disease, pregnancy or lactation.

The J gene is TRBJ1-2, the V gene TRBV27, with 7 bases identical to TRBD1. The sequenced sample was blood. This TCR came from a woman aged 55 to 70 with Graves' hyperthyroidism. CDR3 sequence (DNA): TGTGCCAGCAGTTCCTCGGGACAGCAGAATGGCTACACCTTC. This codes for CASSSSGQQNGYTF.